This TCR beta chain was recorded in a study of T cell responses to AZD1222 COVID-19 vaccine. Study observations and caveats: At baseline, just 6 or 7 AZD1222 recipients tested seropositive.

This CDR3 contains 14 residues. The ends were cut back, 5 bases at V and 4 bases at J, with 14 bases in the middle. CDR1 SGHTA and CDR2 FQGNSA come from the germline V gene. On this clone: Its specificity is not known.

Clones were sequenced by immunoSEQ multiplex PCR, and TCRdb holds only the in-frame ones, with some missing. The data contain 100,000 to 150,000 clones, 75% to 90% of them singletons. The J gene is TRBJ1-2, the V gene TRBV7-2; D ambiguous. The material sequenced was peripheral blood, taken on day 0 of AZD1222 vaccination. The clonotype originates from an adult in good health. In DNA, the CDR3 is TGTGCCAGCAGCCAAGGTGGAGCCCTCTATGGCTACACCTTC. This encodes CASSQGGALYGYTF.